This TCR beta chain is from a study of blood T cells in healthy people across ages. Together with a sample-barcoded 5' primer, a J-beta primer mix was included in a second PCR lasting roughly 6 to 12 cycles. Carrying 12 random nucleotides, a template-switch adaptor labeled each individual cDNA molecule. TCRdb re-called the 5' RACE reads with MiXCR, one entry per CDR3 protein. The data contain 600,000 to 1,000,000 distinct CDR3 sequences, about 62% of them singletons. The germline V gene encodes CDR1 LGHNA and CDR2 YNFKEQ. The CDR3 runs 15 residues. V was clipped by 1 base and J by 4 bases; unmatched bases: 6.

J is TRBJ2-7 and V is TRBV4-2; 8 positions agree with TRBD1. The TCR was taken from a man between 25 and 39 years old in good health. Sequences were obtained from blood. The CDR3 reads CASSQVGQGAYEQYF. The CDR3 coding sequence is TGTGCCAGCAGCCAAGTTGGTCAGGGGGCTTACGAGCAGTACTTC.